This T cell receptor beta chain was captured by sequencing in a study of blood T cell repertoires in COVID-19. Across the whole study: The United States, Italy and Spain supplied acute and convalescent COVID-19 samples. T cells, B-cell-depleted T cells, or PBMCs supplied cDNA or gDNA.

Per the authors' pipeline: Quantification of nucleated cells was approximated via reference gene primer amplification. The table came from immunoSEQ multiplex PCR; TCRdb's copy has only in-frame clones and leaves some out. V and J calls and clone size are those listed in that table; D and trimming were worked out from the DNA. The data show around 180,000 clones, more than 75% seen once. The CDR3 contains 15 residues. Germline CDR1 is MGHRA and CDR2 is YSYEKL. Trimming at V came to 0 bases and at J to 1 base, leaving 2 bases not matched to a gene. In assigning cohorts, the study relied on participant-reported clinical history.

The sample was PBMCs or T cells enriched from blood (not recorded which). This receptor was taken from a woman in her forties or fifties with acute COVID-19. V gene TRBV4-1 combines with J gene TRBJ1-1, with 7 bases lining up with TRBD1. The CDR3 loop reads CASSQEGGGNTEAFF. The CDR3 nucleotides are TGCGCCAGCAGCCAAGAAGGGGGCGGGAACACTGAAGCTTTCTTT.